The 14 T cell receptor beta chains below were found in one sample sequenced in a study of blood T cell repertoires in COVID-19. Method: immunoSEQ multiplex PCR; TCRdb's copy keeps in-frame clones and lacks some. The sample records around 200,000 clones, 86% being singletons. The sample was PBMCs or T cells enriched from blood (not recorded which). The receptor set was obtained from a man aged 35 to 55 with acute COVID-19.

The chain combines TRBV11-2 with TRBJ2-7; TRBD2 matches at 13 bases. The CDR3 is 17 residues long. Looked up from germline, CDR1 is SGHAT and CDR2 is FQNNGV. V was pared by 6 bases and J by 4 bases, with 12 bases of the junction left unmatched. Written as DNA, the CDR3 is TGTGCCAGCAGGACACTCAAGGGGGGACTAGCGGGATACGAGCAGTACTTC. It yields the protein CASRTLKGGLAGYEQYF.

The chain has TRBV11-2 and TRBJ2-7; D remains ambiguous. There are 13 residues in the CDR3. Germline V gene lookup returns CDR1 SGHAT and CDR2 FQNNGV. The V end was cut by 0 bases, the J end by 3 bases, with 6 bases between. In DNA form, the CDR3 reads TGTGCCAGCAGCTTAGAGAACTTCTACGAGCAGTACTTC. This encodes CASSLENFYEQYF.

The chain links TRBV12-3 or TRBV12-4 to TRBJ2-1; D gene uncertain. Between the trimmed V and J ends, which lost 1 base and 10 bases, there was a span of 5 bases. The CDR3 is made up of 11 amino acids. The CDR3 bases are TGTGCCAGCAGTTTAGAGAGGGAGCAGTTCTTC. Its protein is CASSLEREQFF.

The chain combines TRBV30 with TRBJ1-1; D possibly corresponds to TRBD1 (6 bases). Trimming took off 1 base at V and 8 bases at J, with 11 bases between the two ends. The CDR3 consists of 12 residues. The germline V gene has CDR1 GTSNPN and CDR2 SVGIG (reference sequence). The CDR3 loop reads CAWSESTGEAFF. The CDR3 bases are TGTGCCTGGAGTGAGTCTACAGGGGAAGCTTTCTTT. The full variable domain, with the rest looked up from reference TRBV30 and TRBJ1-1, is SQTIHQWPATLVQPVGSPLSLECTVEGTSNPNLYWYRQAAGRGLQLLFYSVGIGQISSEVPQNLSASRPQDRQFILSSKKLLLSDSGFYLCAWSESTGEAFFGQGTRLTVV.

The chain couples TRBV28 to TRBJ2-7; D possibly corresponds to TRBD1 (6 bases). The CDR3 sequence is 14 residues long. Germline CDR1 is MDHEN and CDR2 is SYDVKM. Trimming left V 6 bases short and J 2 bases short, with 14 bases between. For the CDR3, the DNA is TGTGCCAGCAGGTCAGGGGCCCCCCCCTACGAGCAGTACTTC. Translation gives CASRSGAPPYEQYF.

The chain employs TRBV14 and TRBJ2-5; D is possibly TRBD2 (5 bases). CDR3 length equals 13 residues. Germline V gene sequence: CDR1 SGHDN, CDR2 FVKESK. Trimming left V 1 base short and J 7 bases short, with 10 bases between. The CDR3 protein is CASSQAARGTQYF. The CDR3 DNA sequence: TGTGCCAGCAGCCAAGCAGCACGGGGGACCCAGTACTTC. The complete variable domain, with remaining parts taken from reference TRBV14 and TRBJ2-5, reads EAGVTQFPSHSVIEKGQTVTLRCDPISGHDNLYWYRRVMGKEIKFLLHFVKESKQDESGMPNNRFLAERTGGTYSTLKVQPAELEDSGVYFCASSQAARGTQYFGPGTRLLVL.

This clone was observed once. DNA for the CDR3: TGTGCCAGCCTGCGGGCGAGAGGGATTCAGCCCCAGCATTTT. As protein: CASLRARGIQPQHF. The genes are TRBV6-5 and TRBJ1-5; D is uncertain. Germline CDR1 is MNHEY and CDR2 is SVGAGI. CDR3 length: 14 residues. V was cut by 8 bases and J by 6 bases, with 17 bases left in between.

The chain recombines TRBV24-1 with TRBJ1-5, with a possible D match to TRBD1 (5 bases). Trimming took off 4 bases at V and 1 base at J, with 13 bases between the two ends. The germline CDR1 and CDR2 sequences are KGHDR and SFDVKD. The CDR3 consists of 16 residues. The CDR3 coding sequence is TGTGCCACCAGTGACCCCGACGGGGGGAGCAATCAGCCCCAGCATTTT. Its translation is CATSDPDGGSNQPQHF.

This chain links TRBV7-2 with TRBJ2-1; D ambiguous. Germline CDR1 is SGHTA and CDR2 is FQGNSA. V was shortened by 2 bases and J by 9 bases, with 8 bases between the two germline ends. The CDR3 runs to 12 residues. The DNA of the CDR3 is TGTGCCAGCAGCTTACGAACGGGTGAGCAGTTCTTC. Translated: CASSLRTGEQFF.

This clone was detected once. The V gene is TRBV3-1 (or the pseudogene TRBV3-2), the J gene TRBJ2-1; 10 bases match TRBD2. V gave up 3 bases and J gave up 8 bases; unmatched junction bases: 1. CDR1 LGHDT and CDR2 YNNKEL come from the germline V gene (reference sequence). The CDR3 consists of 13 residues. The CDR3 spells CASSHLAGDEQFF. The DNA for the CDR3 is TGTGCCAGCAGCCATCTAGCGGGAGATGAGCAGTTCTTC.

The V call is TRBV28, the J call TRBJ1-2; TRBD1 might be the D (6 bases). This CDR3 has 17 residues. Germline assignment: CDR1 MDHEN and CDR2 SYDVKM. V was cut by 5 bases and J by 0 bases, with 19 bases left in between. This CDR3 is CASSQMPGQRANYGYTF. CDR3 DNA sequence: TGTGCCAGCAGTCAAATGCCAGGACAGCGAGCTAACTATGGCTACACCTTC.

The chain couples TRBV6-5 to TRBJ1-2, with TRBD1 matching over 10 bases. CDR1 and CDR2 (germline): MNHEY, SVGAGI. V was pared by 2 bases and J by 8 bases, with 5 bases of the junction left unmatched. The CDR3 totals 14 residues. CDR3 sequence (DNA): TGTGCCAGCAGTTACCTGACAGGGGGCAGCGGCTACACCTTC. It specifies CASSYLTGGSGYTF.

The V and J genes are TRBV28 and TRBJ1-5; D might be TRBD1 (5 bases). V lost 3 bases to trimming and J lost 7 bases, with 19 bases between them. The CDR3 sequence is 16 residues long. Germline loops: CDR1 MDHEN, CDR2 SYDVKM. In DNA form, the CDR3 reads TGTGCCAGCAGTTTCAGGGTAGGTCAGGGAAGCCAGCCCCAGCATTTT. Protein product: CASSFRVGQGSQPQHF.

V is TRBV9 and J is TRBJ2-3; weak D call: TRBD2 (5 bases). The V gene's germline CDR1 is SGDLS and CDR2 YYNGEE. V was shortened by 0 bases and J by 0 bases, with 8 bases between the two germline ends. The CDR3 length is 15 residues. The CDR3 reads CASSVGLASTDTQYF. The DNA for the CDR3 is TGTGCCAGCAGCGTAGGCCTAGCTAGCACAGATACGCAGTATTTT.